Following are 27 T cell receptor beta chains from one sample sequenced in a study of blood T cell repertoires in COVID-19. Profiling relied on immunoSEQ multiplex PCR, and the TCRdb table lists in-frame clones only, not all of them. The repertoire holds around 99,000 clones, around 90% seen once, with approximately 5% in the top ten. The sample taken for sequencing was peripheral blood. These receptors were collected from a middle-aged man with active or convalescent COVID-19.

The J gene is TRBJ2-7, the V gene TRBV18, with 7 bases that match TRBD1. V lost 3 bases to trimming and J lost 4 bases; unmatched junction nucleotides: 9. The CDR3 is made up of 15 amino acids. Germline assignment: CDR1 KGHSH and CDR2 LQKENI. Here the CDR3 reads CASSPSGTDLYEQYF. The CDR3, as DNA: TGTGCCAGCTCACCTTCCGGGACAGACCTTTACGAGCAGTACTTC.

In DNA, the CDR3 is TGTGCCAGCAGCTTACACAGGGGCCCCTACGAGCAGTACTTC. Its protein product is CASSLHRGPYEQYF. The chain has TRBV7-2 and TRBJ2-7; 7 nucleotides match TRBD1. V trimming: 2 bases; J trimming: 2 bases; junction bases outside the gene matches: 3. Germline V gene lookup returns CDR1 SGHTA and CDR2 FQGNSA. The CDR3 totals 14 residues. Combining the CDR3 with reference TRBV7-2 and TRBJ2-7 gives the whole variable domain GAGVSQSPSNKVTEKGKDVELRCDPISGHTALYWYRQSLGQGLEFLIYFQGNSAPDKSGLPSDRFSAERTGGSVSTLTIQRTQQEDSAVYLCASSLHRGPYEQYFGPGTRLTVT.

The chain combines TRBV24-1 with TRBJ1-1; the D gene is possibly TRBD1 (5 bases). The CDR3 totals 14 residues. V lost 3 bases and J lost 10, with 17 bases in between. The germline V gene has CDR1 KGHDR and CDR2 SFDVKD. CDR3 sequence: CATSDAEGRGGAFF. The CDR3 DNA reads TGTGCCACCAGTGATGCTGAAGGGAGGGGTGGAGCTTTCTTT.

The CDR3: CASSLQGSGLSSYEQYF. The CDR3 DNA follows: TGTGCCAGTAGCCTACAAGGGAGCGGCCTCTCATCTTACGAGCAGTACTTC. The chain is built from TRBV19 and TRBJ2-7, with D possibly being TRBD2 (5 bases). Trimming took 6 bases from V and 4 from J, leaving 25 bases between them. CDR3 length: 17 residues. Germline V gene lookup returns CDR1 LNHDA and CDR2 SQIVND (reference sequence).

The rearrangement links TRBV5-1 to TRBJ2-1; D remains unclear. The CDR3 length is 13 residues. V lost 4 bases to trimming and J lost 10 bases, with 15 bases between them. Per the germline V gene, CDR1 is SGHRS and CDR2 is YFSETQ. This CDR3 reads CASSPEVAQEQFF. The CDR3 nucleotides read TGCGCCAGCAGCCCAGAGGTAGCACAAGAGCAGTTCTTC.

The V call is TRBV5-8, the J call TRBJ1-6; the D is unclear. Trimming shortened V by 2 bases and J by 6 bases, and 12 bases separated the two germline ends. The CDR3 is made up of 15 amino acids. Germline values: CDR1 SGHTS, CDR2 YDEGEE. The CDR3 DNA reads TGTGCCAGCAGCTTTTCGGGAAGTGGTAATTCACCCCTCCACTTT. This translates into CASSFSGSGNSPLHF. The complete variable domain, with remaining parts taken from reference TRBV5-8 and TRBJ1-6, reads EAGVTQSPTHLIKTRGQQATLRCSPISGHTSVYWYQQALGLGLQFLLWYDEGEERNRGNFPPRFSGRQFPNYSSELNVNALELEDSALYLCASSFSGSGNSPLHFGNGTRLTVT.

The chain joins TRBV4-3 to TRBJ2-5; 11 bases map to TRBD2. V dropped 0 bases and J dropped 4; count of bases not matched to a gene: 4. The length of the CDR3 is 16 residues. CDR1 and CDR2 from the germline V gene are LGHNA and YSLEER. Here the CDR3 reads CASSQDGLAGGETQYF. Here the CDR3 DNA reads TGCGCCAGCAGCCAAGATGGGCTAGCGGGAGGAGAGACCCAGTACTTC.

V and J are TRBV14 and TRBJ1-1; 8 bases line up with TRBD1. V lost 8 bases to trimming and J lost 2 bases; unmatched junction nucleotides: 10. The CDR3 contains 15 residues. The germline CDR1 and CDR2 sequences are SGHDN and FVKESK. CDR3 loop: CASRTLQGVNTEAFF. In DNA form, the CDR3 reads TGTGCCAGCCGCACCTTACAGGGGGTAAACACTGAAGCTTTCTTT.

V and J are TRBV10-3 and TRBJ2-2; no clear D gene. This CDR3 has 14 residues. The V end was cut by 8 bases, the J end by 0 bases, with 10 bases between. Germline V gene sequence: CDR1 ENHRY, CDR2 SYGVKD. CDR3 residues: CAIGTIANTGELFF. The CDR3 nucleotides are TGTGCCATCGGCACAATCGCGAACACCGGGGAGCTGTTTTTT.

CDR3: CASSLGQGFYEQYF. The CDR3 nucleotides read TGTGCCAGCAGCTTAGGCCAGGGCTTCTACGAGCAGTACTTC. V is TRBV7-6 and J is TRBJ2-7; weak D call: TRBD1 (5 bases). Germline V gives CDR1 SGHVS, CDR2 FNYEAQ. Trimming took off 1 base at V and 3 bases at J, with 10 bases between the two ends. The CDR3 covers 14 residues.

CDR3 sequence: CASSQEASSGYTF. The CDR3 coding sequence is TGCGCCAGCAGCCAGGAGGCGAGCTCTGGCTACACCTTC. The genes are TRBV4-1 and TRBJ1-2; no clear D gene. V was pared by 3 bases and J by 7 bases, with 12 bases between. The CDR3 is made up of 13 amino acids. Germline loops: CDR1 MGHRA, CDR2 YSYEKL.

This clone was recorded a few times. The rearrangement uses TRBV5-4 and TRBJ1-2; 7 nucleotides agree with TRBD1. V was pared by 4 bases and J by 4 bases, with 13 bases of the junction left unmatched. There are 16 residues in the CDR3. Germline CDR1 reads SGHNT; CDR2 reads YYREEE (reference sequence). CDR3 DNA: TGTGCCAGCAGCGCGACCGGCGGAACAGGGGCCTATGGCTACACCTTC. It translates to CASSATGGTGAYGYTF. Full variable domain (rest looked up from reference TRBV5-4 and TRBJ1-2): ETGVTQSPTHLIKTRGQQVTLRCSSQSGHNTVSWYQQALGQGPQFIFQYYREEENGRGNFPPRFSGLQFPNYSSELNVNALELDDSALYLCASSATGGTGAYGYTFGSGTRLTVV.

The CDR3 loop is CASSEPGKALHF. CDR3 nucleotide sequence: TGTGCCAGCAGTGAACCCGGTAAAGCCCTCCACTTT. The chain combines TRBV2 with TRBJ1-6; no clear D gene. Trimming took off 2 bases at V and 14 bases at J, with 10 bases between the two ends. Germline-derived CDR1 and CDR2 are SNHLY and FYNNEI. This CDR3 is built from 12 residues.

The chain's CDR3 is CASSRTSRASYNEQFF. The DNA for the CDR3 is TGTGCCAGTTCCCGGACTAGCCGTGCATCCTACAATGAGCAGTTCTTC. The chain is built from TRBV19 and TRBJ2-1; TRBD2 matches 8 bases. This CDR3 region has 16 residues. CDR1 LNHDA and CDR2 SQIVND come from the germline V gene (reference sequence). V dropped 8 bases and J dropped 1; count of bases not matched to a gene: 10. The full variable domain, with the rest looked up from reference TRBV19 and TRBJ2-1, is DGGITQSPKYLFRKEGQNVTLSCEQNLNHDAMYWYRQDPGQGLRLIYYSQIVNDFQKGDIAEGYSVSREKKESFPLTVTSAQKNPTAFYLCASSRTSRASYNEQFFGPGTRLTVL.

V and J are TRBV7-9 and TRBJ2-1, with D perhaps matching TRBD2 (6 bases). This CDR3 spans 14 amino acids. V was trimmed by 2 bases and J by 9 bases, leaving 14 bases between them. The germline CDR1 and CDR2 sequences are SEHNR and FQNEAQ (reference sequence). CDR3 sequence: CASSLIMPEGEQFF. In nucleotides, the CDR3 is TGTGCCAGCAGCTTAATTATGCCGGAGGGTGAGCAGTTCTTC. The complete variable domain, with remaining parts taken from reference TRBV7-9 and TRBJ2-1, reads DTGVSQNPRHKITKRGQNVTFRCDPISEHNRLYWYRQTLGQGPEFLTYFQNEAQLEKSRLLSDRFSAERPKGSFSTLEIQRTEQGDSAMYLCASSLIMPEGEQFFGPGTRLTVL.

The CDR3 is CASSYSGQGRTEAFF. In DNA, the CDR3 is TGTGCCAGCAGTTACTCGGGACAGGGGAGGACTGAAGCTTTCTTT. This chain joins TRBV6-6 and TRBJ1-1, with TRBD1 identical over 10 bases. There are 15 residues in the CDR3. Germline assignment: CDR1 MNHNY and CDR2 SVGAGI (reference sequence). J gave up 5 bases and V 0 bases, and 3 bases lay outside the gene matches.

This clone was seen more than once but under ten times. The chain combines TRBV6-5 with TRBJ2-7, with D maybe TRBD2 (6 bases). V was trimmed by 6 bases and J by 7 bases, leaving 19 bases between them. The CDR3 is 14 amino acids. CDR1 MNHEY and CDR2 SVGAGI come from the germline V gene. The CDR3 region has the DNA TGTGCCAGCAGCGCGGGACCCATTCCACGTGAGCAGTACTTC. Translation gives CASSAGPIPREQYF.

The chain joins TRBV19 to TRBJ2-6; no firm D call. Trimming left V 6 bases short and J 2 bases short, with 8 bases between. This CDR3 contains 14 residues. Per the germline V gene, CDR1 is LNHDA and CDR2 is SQIVND (reference sequence). The CDR3 is CASRTTTGANVLTF. The DNA for the CDR3 is TGTGCCAGTAGGACAACCACTGGGGCCAACGTCCTGACTTTC.

This rearrangement joins TRBV28 to TRBJ1-4; 10 bases are a match to TRBD1. This CDR3 region has 16 residues. Trimming at V came to 0 bases and at J to 6 bases, leaving 4 bases not matched to a gene. CDR1 and CDR2 from the germline V gene are MDHEN and SYDVKM. The CDR3 DNA is TGTGCCAGCAGTTTATGGTGGGACAGGGGAGATGAAAAACTGTTTTTT. It encodes CASSLWWDRGDEKLFF.

Written as DNA, the CDR3 is TGTGCCAGCAGAGGTGCGGGGTCAAACTATGGCTACACCTTC. The encoded protein is CASRGAGSNYGYTF. The chain recombines TRBV7-2 with TRBJ1-2; no clear D gene. This CDR3 region has 14 residues. The germline CDR1 and CDR2 sequences are SGHTA and FQGNSA. The V gene lost 6 bases and the J gene lost 2 bases, with 13 bases spanning the gap.

The J gene is TRBJ1-1, the V gene TRBV18; perhaps TRBD1 as D (6 bases). The CDR3 spans 15 residues. The V gene lost 1 base and the J gene lost 4 bases, with 13 bases spanning the gap. Germline CDR1 is KGHSH and CDR2 is LQKENI. CDR3 in amino acids: CASSPLGGAGTEAFF. CDR3 nucleotide sequence: TGTGCCAGCTCACCACTTGGGGGCGCAGGCACTGAAGCTTTCTTT.

This sequence joins TRBV12-3 or TRBV12-4 and TRBJ2-4; a weak D match, TRBD1 (6 bases). The CDR3 loop spans 12 amino acids. V shed 5 bases and J shed 7 bases, with 9 bases lying between them. The CDR3 region has the DNA TGTGCCAGCAGTGCCGACAGGAACATTCAGTACTTC. Translated: CASSADRNIQYF.

This chain links TRBV11-2 with TRBJ1-2; 8 nucleotides agree with TRBD1. Looked up from germline, CDR1 is SGHAT and CDR2 is FQNNGV. Losses at the gene ends were 5 bases for V and 6 bases for J; bases not matched to a gene: 8. The CDR3 runs 14 residues. CDR3 DNA sequence: TGTGCCAGCAGCACCACAGGGGGAGTTGATGGCTACACCTTC. Its translation: CASSTTGGVDGYTF.

The chain combines TRBV19 with TRBJ2-5; 9 bases line up with TRBD1. CDR3 length: 14 residues. Germline trimming cut 5 bases from V and 5 bases from J; bases unmatched to any gene: 6. Germline CDR1 is LNHDA and CDR2 is SQIVND (reference sequence). The CDR3 DNA reads as TGTGCCAGTAGTGCGGGACAGGGAGGTGAGACCCAGTACTTC. Protein product: CASSAGQGGETQYF.

V and J are TRBV19 and TRBJ1-2; D is unresolved. The CDR3 is 14 amino acids. CDR1 LNHDA and CDR2 SQIVND come from the germline V gene (reference sequence). Trimming cost V 1 base and J 8 bases, with 14 bases left between them. The CDR3 coding sequence is TGTGCCAGTAGTATAGTGGGCCAACGCCGCGGCTACACCTTC. Amino acids: CASSIVGQRRGYTF.

This chain connects TRBV4-3 to TRBJ2-2; D is perhaps TRBD2 (5 bases). This CDR3 has 16 residues. Germline CDR1 LGHNA, CDR2 YSLEER. V was clipped by 0 bases and J by 1 base, with 9 bases between them. The DNA for the CDR3 is TGCGCCAGCAGCCAAGATCCCGGACTGAACACCGGGGAGCTGTTTTTT. Protein sequence: CASSQDPGLNTGELFF.

This clone was recorded only once. This rearrangement joins TRBV10-3 to TRBJ1-5, with a weak D call TRBD1 (5 bases). V gave up 3 bases and J gave up 9 bases, with 18 bases separating them. Germline V gives CDR1 ENHRY, CDR2 SYGVKD. The CDR3 loop spans 15 amino acids. Here the CDR3 DNA reads TGTGCCATCAGTGATAATCGGGGGAGTGGTCTGCCCCAGCATTTT. This encodes CAISDNRGSGLPQHF.